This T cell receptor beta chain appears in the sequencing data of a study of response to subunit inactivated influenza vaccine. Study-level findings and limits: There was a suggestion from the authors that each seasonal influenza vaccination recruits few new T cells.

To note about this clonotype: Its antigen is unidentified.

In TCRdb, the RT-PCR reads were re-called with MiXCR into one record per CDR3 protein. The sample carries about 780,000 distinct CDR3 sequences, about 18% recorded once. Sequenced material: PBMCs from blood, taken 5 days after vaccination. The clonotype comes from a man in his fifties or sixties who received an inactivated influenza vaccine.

CDR3 residues: CASSSPGLAGNTDTQYF. The CDR3 nucleotides read TGTGCCAGCAGCTCGCCTGGACTAGCGGGAAACACAGATACGCAGTATTTT. J is TRBJ2-3 and V is TRBV7-8, with 12 bases aligning to TRBD2. The V gene's germline CDR1 is SGHVS and CDR2 FQNEAQ. With V trimmed by 4 bases and J by 2 bases, 7 bases remained unmatched. The CDR3 has 17 residues.